A single sample gave rise to the 29 T cell receptor beta chains below, sequenced in a study of esophageal squamous cell carcinoma under preoperative chemotherapy. TCRdb redid the calling of the PCR reads with MiXCR, one entry per CDR3 protein. Counted here are fewer than 15,000 distinct CDR3 sequences, 50% to 55% occurring once; the ten biggest clones make up around 17%. Indicated time point: before preoperative PTX-NDP chemotherapy. The sample here was taken from a patient given preoperative chemotherapy. These receptors all come from a human donor with esophageal squamous cell carcinoma. The donor label of this sample is uncertain.

By share, this clonotype ranks as medium-sized. J is TRBJ2-3 and V is TRBV6-6; D remains ambiguous. Looked up from germline, CDR1 is MNHNY and CDR2 is SVGAGI (reference sequence). V lost 3 bases and J lost 6, with 10 bases in between. This CDR3 has 13 residues. The CDR3 spells CASSYYPRDTQYF. Written as DNA, the CDR3 is TGTGCCAGCAGTTATTACCCTAGGGATACGCAGTATTTT.

As concerns this clonotype: Since a much larger clone is just one base distant, this may be a read error. The chain combines TRBV7-2 with TRBJ2-3, with TRBD2 matching 10 bases. Per the germline V gene, CDR1 is SGHTA and CDR2 is FQGNSA. CDR3 length equals 16 residues. CDR3 sequence reads: CGSSLGLAESTDTQYF. The CDR3 DNA reads as TGTGGCAGCAGCTTAGGACTAGCGGAGAGCACAGATACGCAGTATTTT.

This clonotype was observed at least ten times. This CDR3 reads CASSEAIGMLHNEQFF. Written as DNA, the CDR3 is TGTGCCAGCAGTGAAGCCATCGGGATGTTGCACAATGAGCAGTTCTTC. The chain employs TRBV6-1 and TRBJ2-1; the D gene is possibly TRBD2 (5 bases). Germline lookup yields CDR1 MNHNS and CDR2 SASEGT. V was trimmed by 0 bases and J by 5 bases, leaving 14 bases between them. The CDR3 loop spans 16 amino acids.

This clonotype was counted once. The J gene is TRBJ2-3, the V gene TRBV6-5; 9 positions match TRBD2. The end of the DNA fits TRBJ2-7 better, so the J call may be wrong. CDR1 is MNHEY and CDR2 is SVGAGI in the germline V gene. This CDR3 region has 15 residues. The CDR3 loop is CAGSWRGGGQDTQYF. The CDR3 DNA sequence: TGTGCCGGGAGTTGGCGGGGGGGCGGTCAAGATACGCAGTACTTC.

The chain employs TRBV6-5 and TRBJ2-1; TRBD2 agrees at 7 bases. After removal of 2 bases from V and 8 bases from J, the junction contained 6 bases not matched to a gene. The germline gives CDR1 MNHEY, CDR2 SVGAGI. The CDR3 consists of 14 residues. The CDR3 DNA reads as TGTGCCAGCAGTTACGGGGGGGGTGATGATGAGCAGTTCTTC. Its protein is CASSYGGGDDEQFF.

For this clonotype: Relative to the germline gene, one junction end is altered; a read error may explain this. The CDR3 coding sequence is TGCGCCAGCAGTGAGGCGGCCGGGGGCCGTGGCCAAGAGACGCAGTATTTC. It encodes CASSEAAGGRGQETQYF. The chain couples TRBV10-1 to TRBJ2-3; tentatively, D is TRBD1 or TRBD2 (6 bases each). CDR3 length: 17 amino acids. CDR1 is WNHNN and CDR2 is SYGVQD in the germline V gene (reference sequence).

This sequence joins TRBV6-1 and TRBJ2-1, with a possible D match to TRBD1 (6 bases). The J call may be mistaken, given a closer DNA end match to TRBJ2-5. The germline CDR1 and CDR2 sequences are MNHNS and SASEGT. The CDR3 runs 15 residues. The CDR3 sequence: CASSELGTPQETQYF. CDR3 nucleotides: TGTGCCAGCAGTGAACTGGGGACACCTCAAGAGACCCAGTACTTC.

This chain connects TRBV12-3 or TRBV12-4 to TRBJ2-7; a weak D match, TRBD1 (7 bases). This CDR3 has 15 residues. The ends were cut back, 6 bases at V and 7 bases at J, with 22 bases in the middle. CDR3 amino acids: CASREGQRGHNEQYF. For the CDR3, the DNA is TGTGCCAGCAGGGAGGGACAGAGGGGCCACAATGAGCAGTACTTC.

V gene TRBV5-3 combines with J gene TRBJ2-1; D unresolved. TRBV5-3 is flagged as an ORF with uncertain function. The V gene lost 2 bases and the J gene lost 9 bases, with 12 bases spanning the gap. The CDR3 consists of 13 residues. The DNA for the CDR3 is TGTGCCAGAAGCTTACTACGCCAATTTGAGCAGTTCTTC. Translated: CARSLLRQFEQFF.

This clonotype qualifies as medium-sized. The chain uses TRBV7-2 and TRBJ2-1; a possible D gene is TRBD2 (5 bases). The CDR3 has 14 residues. Trimming pared 5 bases from V and 6 bases from J, leaving 14 bases between. The germline V gene encodes CDR1 SGHTA and CDR2 FQGNSA. The DNA of the CDR3 is TGTGCCAGCAGCCTTTTAACTAGGAGCAATGAGCAGTTCTTC. This translates into CASSLLTRSNEQFF. Full variable domain (rest looked up from reference TRBV7-2 and TRBJ2-1): GAGVSQSPSNKVTEKGKDVELRCDPISGHTALYWYRQSLGQGLEFLIYFQGNSAPDKSGLPSDRFSAERTGGSVSTLTIQRTQQEDSAVYLCASSLLTRSNEQFFGPGTRLTVL.

This clonotype is medium-sized within its sample. The chain joins TRBV12-3 or TRBV12-4 to TRBJ2-1; D call uncertain. The J call is uncertain, as TRBJ2-7 better fits the DNA end. The CDR3 covers 16 residues. CDR3 amino acids: CASSLYSPLSGYEQYF. The CDR3 DNA is TGTGCCAGCAGTTTATACAGTCCCCTCTCGGGCTACGAGCAGTACTTC.

The rearrangement uses TRBV6-1 and TRBJ2-1, with 10 positions matching TRBD2. The germline gives CDR1 MNHNS, CDR2 SASEGT. The CDR3 covers 20 residues. V dropped 1 base and J dropped 2; count of bases not matched to a gene: 14. The CDR3 DNA sequence: TGTGCCAGCAGTGAAGTTCAAAGCCCTAGCGGGGGACGTACCTACAATGAGCAGTTCTTC. It translates to CASSEVQSPSGGRTYNEQFF.

This chain uses TRBV6-1 with TRBJ1-1; D unresolved. Germline V gene data show CDR1 as MNHNS and CDR2 as SASEGT. This CDR3 spans 13 amino acids. Trimming shortened V by 5 bases and J by 1 base, and 8 bases separated the two germline ends. The CDR3 DNA follows: TGTGCCAGCAGTCTAACATCGAACACTGAAGCTTTCTTT. Protein: CASSLTSNTEAFF.

The chain is built from TRBV6-1 and TRBJ2-3; D ambiguous. Germline CDR1 reads MNHNS; CDR2 reads SASEGT. The CDR3 consists of 14 residues. V was shortened by 6 bases and J by 0 bases, with 10 bases between the two germline ends. As DNA, the CDR3 is TGTGCCAGCAGGGAGAGATCTAGCACAGATACGCAGTATTTT. Translation: CASRERSSTDTQYF.

The J gene is TRBJ1-5, the V gene TRBV12-3 or TRBV12-4; D gene uncertain. CDR3 length: 13 amino acids. V was pared by 4 bases and J by 6 bases, with 10 bases between. DNA for the CDR3: TGTGCCAGCAGTTCACCCCGGGGTCAGCCCCAGCATTTT. The encoded protein is CASSSPRGQPQHF.

This chain joins TRBV12-3 or TRBV12-4 and TRBJ2-5; weak D call: TRBD1 (6 bases). Gene TRBJ2-7 matches the end of the DNA better, so the J call may be wrong. The CDR3 totals 16 residues. The CDR3 reads CASSLGGRGGIYEQYF. CDR3 bases: TGTGCCAGCAGTTTAGGTGGCAGGGGTGGAATCTACGAGCAGTACTTC.

The chain joins TRBV12-3 or TRBV12-4 to TRBJ2-3; D may correspond to TRBD1 or TRBD2 (6 bases each). The ends were cut back, 0 bases at V and 11 bases at J, with 18 bases in the middle. This CDR3 is 15 amino acids long. CDR3 region: CASSLAGGPNNEQYF. DNA for the CDR3: TGTGCCAGCAGTTTAGCGGGGGGCCCTAACAATGAGCAGTATTTT.

A remark on this clonotype: One end of the junction fails to match germline, which may point to a read error. The chain uses TRBV6-2 or TRBV6-3 and TRBJ2-3; D may correspond to TRBD1 or TRBD2 (5 bases each). Germline V gene lookup returns CDR1 MNHEY and CDR2 SVGEGT. The CDR3 contains 13 residues. The CDR3 region has the DNA TGTGCCAGGGGGGTTTGGGCCAAAGACACGCAGTATTTC. Encoded protein: CARGVWAKDTQYF.

This clonotype was seen many times. This sequence joins TRBV7-2 and TRBJ2-2, with D perhaps matching TRBD1 (5 bases). The germline V and J ends were trimmed by 3 bases and 4 bases, with 12 bases remaining between them. This CDR3 contains 15 residues. Germline assignment: CDR1 SGHTA and CDR2 FQGNSA. The CDR3 DNA is TGTGCCAGCAGCTTGACCATAGGGGCCACCGGGGAGCTGTTTTTT. This translates into CASSLTIGATGELFF.

With respect to this clonotype: One junction end does not reproduce the germline sequence, and a read error may be involved. The J gene is TRBJ2-2, the V gene TRBV6-5, with 7 bases that match TRBD2. CDR1 and CDR2 (germline): MNHEY, SVGAGI. The CDR3 is made up of 12 amino acids. CDR3 region: CASCYYSGEQFF. CDR3 nucleotides: TGTGCGAGCTGTTACTACAGCGGGGAGCAGTTCTTT.

V is TRBV6-1 and J is TRBJ2-3; TRBD2 matches at 12 bases. In germline, CDR1 is MNHNS, CDR2 SASEGT. The CDR3 covers 15 residues. After removal of 4 bases from V and 2 bases from J, the junction contained 1 base not matched to a gene. CDR3 residues: CASSGLAGATDTQYF. The CDR3 DNA is TGTGCCAGCAGTGGACTAGCGGGAGCCACAGATACGCAGTATTTT.

In its sample, this clonotype is large. The genes are TRBV6-1 and TRBJ2-1, with D possibly matching TRBD1 (5 bases). The DNA end favors TRBJ2-5, so the J call may be wrong. The CDR3 is 14 amino acids. The germline V gene encodes CDR1 MNHNS and CDR2 SASEGT. DNA for the CDR3: TGTGCCAGCAGACCCTCCTGGGGCAGCGAGACCCAGTACTTC. It encodes CASRPSWGSETQYF.

This chain joins TRBV6-1 and TRBJ2-1, with 7 bases that match TRBD2. The V gene's germline CDR1 is MNHNS and CDR2 SASEGT. V lost 3 bases, J lost 8 bases, and 4 bases stayed unmatched. CDR3 size: 13 residues. The CDR3 spells CASSDSGIYEQFF. CDR3 DNA: TGTGCCAGCAGTGACAGCGGGATCTATGAGCAGTTCTTC.

The chain joins TRBV6-1 to TRBJ2-1; 14 bases line up with TRBD2. The assigned J gene may be wrong: the sequence end matches TRBJ2-7 better. CDR1 and CDR2 from the germline V gene are MNHNS and SASEGT. The CDR3 spans 17 residues. CDR3 in amino acids: CASSIGTSGSRAYEQYF. The CDR3 DNA follows: TGTGCCAGCAGTATCGGGACTAGCGGGAGCCGGGCCTACGAGCAGTACTTC.

This clonotype is medium-sized. The rearrangement links TRBV6-1 to TRBJ2-5, with 16 bases aligning to TRBD2. The CDR3 extends over 17 amino acids. The germline V gene has CDR1 MNHNS and CDR2 SASEGT. Losses at the gene ends were 3 bases for V and 2 bases for J; bases not matched to a gene: 3. The chain's CDR3 is CASSEGLAGGGQETQYF. The CDR3 DNA follows: TGTGCCAGCAGTGAGGGACTAGCGGGAGGGGGGCAAGAGACCCAGTACTTC.

V and J are TRBV7-6 and TRBJ2-1; D may correspond to TRBD1 or TRBD2 (6 bases each). The CDR3 has 13 residues. Trimming removed 5 bases at V and 10 bases at J, with 15 bases between. The germline V gene has CDR1 SGHVS and CDR2 FNYEAQ. CDR3 nucleotide sequence: TGTGCCAGCAGCCACTTAGGGGGGTACGAGCAGTTCTTC. Protein sequence: CASSHLGGYEQFF.

The rearrangement links TRBV6-1 to TRBJ2-3; D is possibly TRBD1 or TRBD2 (6 bases each). The assigned J gene may be wrong: the sequence end matches TRBJ2-5 better. The CDR3 is 16 amino acids. Germline-derived CDR1 and CDR2 are MNHNS and SASEGT. CDR3 coding DNA: TGTGCCAGCGGGGGGTTTGGGGGCAGCGACAAAGAGACCCAGTACTTC. Its protein is CASGGFGGSDKETQYF.

The rearrangement joins TRBV10-3 to TRBJ2-4, with TRBD2 matching over 8 bases. The end of the DNA is better explained by TRBJ2-3, so the J call may be wrong. Germline CDR1 is ENHRY and CDR2 is SYGVKD. The CDR3 is made up of 13 amino acids. The chain's CDR3 is CASGGGAKNTQYF. CDR3 in DNA: TGTGCCTCGGGGGGGGGGGCCAAAAACACGCAGTATTTT.

This chain links TRBV10-3 with TRBJ2-5; weak D call: TRBD2 (6 bases). The J call may be incorrect, as the DNA end agrees better with TRBJ2-1. Germline V gene data show CDR1 as ENHRY and CDR2 as SYGVKD. The CDR3 is made up of 16 amino acids. The CDR3 nucleotides are TGTGCCATCAGTGAAGAAAGCGGGTTCTCCTACAATGAGCAGTTCTTC. Translation: CAISEESGFSYNEQFF.